Presented here are 20 T cell receptor beta chains from one specimen sequenced in a study of blood T cell repertoires in COVID-19 (dated by TCRdb to 2019 to 2021). The library came from the immunoSEQ multiplex PCR assay. The table was pulled from immuneACCESS by TCRdb, which kept in-frame rearrangements only. Such tables lose some clones; where checked, under half of the loss comes from unresolved V genes, and the rest has no known cause. The sample table records 130,000 or so clones; around 84% of these occur just once. The ten top clones hold approximately 2.4% of the sample. Sequencing input: PBMCs or T cells enriched from blood (not recorded which). These receptors were obtained from a man aged 35 to 55 with acute COVID-19.

The chain carries TRBV25-1 and TRBJ1-2; perhaps TRBD1 as D (6 bases). The germline V and J ends were trimmed by 4 bases and 4 bases, with 7 bases remaining between them. The CDR3 consists of 12 residues. Germline loops: CDR1 MGHDK, CDR2 SYGVNS. The CDR3 DNA reads as TGTGCCAGCAGTGGGACAGCCTATGGCTACACCTTC. Encoded protein: CASSGTAYGYTF.

The chain is built from TRBV29-1 and TRBJ2-5; 10 nucleotides align to TRBD2. The CDR3 is made up of 14 amino acids. CDR1 is SQVTM, CDR2 ANQGSEA, per germline. Trimming took 6 bases from V and 1 from J; bases not matched to a gene: 5. In DNA, the CDR3 is TGCAGCGTCTCCGGGACTAGCGTCCAAGAGACCCAGTACTTC. It yields the protein CSVSGTSVQETQYF. The entire variable domain, with the rest obtained from reference TRBV29-1 and TRBJ2-5, is as follows: SAVISQKPSRDICQRGTSLTIQCQVDSQVTMMFWYRQQPGQSLTLIATANQGSEATYESGFVIDKFPISRPNLTFSTLTVSNMSPEDSSIYLCSVSGTSVQETQYFGPGTRLLVL.

This chain connects TRBV18 to TRBJ1-4, with D possibly being TRBD1 (6 bases). CDR3 length: 14 residues. CDR1 is KGHSH, CDR2 LQKENI, per germline. Trimming cost V 4 bases and J 4 bases, with 10 bases left between them. CDR3 sequence reads: CASSLTGVNEKLFF. The CDR3 DNA follows: TGTGCCAGCTCACTGACAGGAGTTAATGAAAAACTGTTTTTT.

The chain is built from TRBV18 and TRBJ2-2; TRBD2 matches at 14 bases. Germline V gives CDR1 KGHSH, CDR2 LQKENI. The CDR3 contains 18 residues. V shed 3 bases and J 0 bases; nucleotides not matched to a gene: 3. This CDR3 is CASSPGLAGASNTGELFF. Here the CDR3 DNA reads TGTGCCAGCTCACCGGGACTAGCGGGGGCCTCGAACACCGGGGAGCTGTTTTTT. Drawing the rest from reference TRBV18 and TRBJ2-2, the complete variable domain is NAGVMQNPRHLVRRRGQEARLRCSPMKGHSHVYWYRQLPEEGLKFMVYLQKENIIDESGMPKERFSAEFPKEGPSILRIQQVVRGDSAAYFCASSPGLAGASNTGELFFGEGSRLTVL.

The chain recombines TRBV9 with TRBJ2-2; 7 nucleotides agree with TRBD2. The CDR3 consists of 16 residues. V gave up 0 bases and J gave up 3 bases; unmatched junction bases: 5. Germline assignment: CDR1 SGDLS and CDR2 YYNGEE. This chain's CDR3 is CASSVELAGDTGELFF. The CDR3 DNA is TGTGCCAGCAGCGTAGAGTTGGCGGGAGACACCGGGGAGCTGTTTTTT. The full variable domain, with the rest looked up from reference TRBV9 and TRBJ2-2, is DSGVTQTPKHLITATGQRVTLRCSPRSGDLSVYWYQQSLDQGLQFLIQYYNGEERAKGNILERFSAQQFPDLHSELNLSSLELGDSALYFCASSVELAGDTGELFFGEGSRLTVL.

This clone was observed a single time. The chain employs TRBV7-3 and TRBJ2-7; 8 bases agree with TRBD2. With 2 bases clipped from V and 2 bases from J, the junction kept 5 bases outside the gene matches. Germline CDR1 SGHTA, CDR2 FQGTGA. This CDR3 contains 15 residues. CDR3 loop: CASSLEAGGPYEQYF. CDR3 bases: TGTGCCAGCAGCTTAGAGGCGGGGGGTCCCTACGAGCAGTACTTC.

The chain links TRBV5-8 to TRBJ1-6; D perhaps matches TRBD1 (6 bases). The CDR3 consists of 14 residues. The V and J ends lost 4 bases and 7 bases respectively, with 12 bases between them. Germline V gene sequence: CDR1 SGHTS, CDR2 YDEGEE. This chain's CDR3 is CASSLLGQNSPLHF. The CDR3 coding sequence is TGTGCCAGCAGCCTCCTAGGACAGAATTCACCCCTCCACTTT.

The chain carries TRBV19 and TRBJ1-5; no clear D gene. V lost 3 bases and J lost 4, with 7 bases in between. CDR1 is LNHDA, CDR2 SQIVND, per germline (reference sequence). The CDR3 spans 13 residues. This CDR3 reads CASSISGNQPQHF. DNA for the CDR3: TGTGCCAGTAGTATTTCGGGGAATCAGCCCCAGCATTTT.

The gene calls are TRBV18 and TRBJ1-5, with D hard to call. Germline CDR1 and CDR2: KGHSH and LQKENI. The CDR3 totals 16 residues. Between the trimmed V and J ends, which lost 6 bases and 0 bases, there was a span of 15 bases. CDR3 sequence: CASSPMDGGSNQPQHF. CDR3 nucleotides: TGTGCCAGCTCTCCCATGGACGGAGGTAGCAATCAGCCCCAGCATTTT.

The chain links TRBV12-3 or TRBV12-4 to TRBJ1-2; TRBD1 is a possible D gene (5 bases). Trimming stripped 4 bases from V and 5 bases from J, with 11 bases between. The CDR3 is 13 amino acids. This CDR3 reads CASSSQGRYGYTF. The CDR3, as DNA: TGTGCCAGCAGTTCCCAGGGTCGGTATGGCTACACCTTC.

The V gene is TRBV7-9, the J gene TRBJ2-5; TRBD2 might be the D (5 bases). The V gene's germline CDR1 is SEHNR and CDR2 FQNEAQ (reference sequence). Trimming removed 5 bases at V and 1 base at J, with 17 bases between. The CDR3 totals 16 residues. This CDR3 reads CASSVGTYGVQETQYF. DNA for the CDR3: TGTGCCAGCAGCGTAGGAACTTACGGGGTCCAAGAGACCCAGTACTTC.

The CDR3 reads CATRTGGSKANSPLHF. For the CDR3, the DNA is TGTGCCACCAGAACAGGGGGCTCCAAGGCGAATTCACCCCTCCACTTT. The chain combines TRBV15 with TRBJ1-6, with 9 bases lining up with TRBD1. Trimming at V came to 6 bases and at J to 7 bases, leaving 10 bases not matched to a gene. CDR1 is LNHNV, CDR2 YYDKDF, per germline (reference sequence). This CDR3 spans 16 amino acids.

This chain connects TRBV9 to TRBJ2-7; weak D call: TRBD2 (5 bases). Germline V gene data show CDR1 as SGDLS and CDR2 as YYNGEE. Trimming left V 0 bases short and J 2 bases short, with 15 bases between. The CDR3 has 16 amino acids. The CDR3 nucleotides read TGTGCCAGCAGCGTAGGAGAGGGCCTGGGGACCTACGAGCAGTACTTC. Amino acid sequence: CASSVGEGLGTYEQYF.

CDR3 amino acids: CASSKGQNYGYTF. The CDR3 DNA reads as TGTGCCAGTAGTAAGGGACAGAACTATGGCTACACCTTC. The chain joins TRBV19 to TRBJ1-2, with 7 bases fitting TRBD1. The CDR3 length is 13 residues. J was trimmed by 2 bases and V by 4 bases; bases with no gene match: 1. Germline CDR1 and CDR2: LNHDA and SQIVND (reference sequence).

The chain is built from TRBV6-6 and TRBJ1-2; 10 nucleotides line up with TRBD1. After removal of 6 bases from V and 7 bases from J, the junction contained 14 bases not matched to a gene. The length of the CDR3 is 16 residues. Germline-derived CDR1 and CDR2 are MNHNY and SVGAGI (reference sequence). For the CDR3, the DNA is TGTGCCAGCAGAAACCGACAGGGGGCGGAAAAGCTTGGCTACACCTTC. It translates to CASRNRQGAEKLGYTF.

V is TRBV27 and J is TRBJ2-7; D is perhaps TRBD2 (5 bases). V lost 4 bases to trimming and J lost 1 base, with 14 bases between them. The CDR3 sequence is 15 residues long. The germline V gene encodes CDR1 MNHEY and CDR2 SMNVEV (reference sequence). The DNA of the CDR3 is TGTGCCAGCAGTTCCCCTCACGAGGGATCCTACGAGCAGTACTTC. This codes for CASSSPHEGSYEQYF.

This chain links TRBV5-1 with TRBJ2-1; 10 bases agree with TRBD2. J lost 6 bases, V lost 0 bases, and 6 bases had no gene match. CDR3 length: 16 residues. Per germline, CDR1 SGHRS and CDR2 YFSETQ. Written as DNA, the CDR3 is TGCGCCAGCAGCTTGGTGGGTCTAGCGGGAGTCAATGAGCAGTTCTTC. Translated: CASSLVGLAGVNEQFF.

The genes are TRBV5-4 and TRBJ1-1; D might be TRBD1 (6 bases). The CDR3 runs to 15 residues. Germline loops: CDR1 SGHNT, CDR2 YYREEE (reference sequence). Trimming removed 0 bases at V and 0 bases at J, with 9 bases between. CDR3 in DNA: TGTGCCAGCAGCTTGGAGACAGGACTGAACACTGAAGCTTTCTTT. Protein product: CASSLETGLNTEAFF.

The chain is built from TRBV2 and TRBJ1-2; TRBD1 matches at 12 bases. Germline values: CDR1 SNHLY, CDR2 FYNNEI. Trimming at V came to 7 bases and at J to 8 bases, leaving 5 bases not matched to a gene. CDR3 size: 13 residues. The CDR3 DNA is TGTGCCAGCATATCCGGGACAGGGGGCGGCTACACCTTC. Translated: CASISGTGGGYTF.

The V call is TRBV29-1, the J call TRBJ2-5, with D maybe TRBD2 (6 bases). V was shortened by 6 bases and J by 2 bases, with 19 bases between the two germline ends. The CDR3 contains 15 residues. Germline CDR1 and CDR2: SQVTM and ANQGSEA. CDR3 region: CSVSGGAPRQETQYF. Here the CDR3 DNA reads TGCAGCGTCTCAGGAGGGGCCCCGCGGCAAGAGACCCAGTACTTC.